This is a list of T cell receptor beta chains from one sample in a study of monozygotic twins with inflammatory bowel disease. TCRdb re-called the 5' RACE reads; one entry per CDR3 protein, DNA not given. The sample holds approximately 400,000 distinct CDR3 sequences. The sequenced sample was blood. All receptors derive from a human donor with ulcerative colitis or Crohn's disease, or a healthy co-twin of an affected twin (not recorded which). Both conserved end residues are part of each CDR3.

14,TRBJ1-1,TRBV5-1,CASSAQRANSEAFF
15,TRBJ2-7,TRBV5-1,CASSSTGLSSYEQYF
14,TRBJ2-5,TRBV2,CASSMRVTQETQYF
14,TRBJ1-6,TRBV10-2,CASSPPGQHSPLHF
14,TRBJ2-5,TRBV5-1,CASRLTSGPETQYF
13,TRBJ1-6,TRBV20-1,CSARLLIKSPLHF
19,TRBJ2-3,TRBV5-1,CASSTLGLAGGSSTDTQYF
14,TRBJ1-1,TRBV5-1,CASSSSWGDTEAFF
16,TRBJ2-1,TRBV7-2,CASSDSPGGGRNEQFF
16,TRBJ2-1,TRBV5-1,CASSWGTTTPYNEQFF
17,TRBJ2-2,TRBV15,CATSRRVDRVGDGELFF
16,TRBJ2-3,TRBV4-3,CASSRGGGRRGDTQYF
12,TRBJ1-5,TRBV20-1,CSASEADQPQHF
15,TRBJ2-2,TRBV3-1,CASSQESVGTRELFF
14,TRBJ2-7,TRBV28,CASSFQRVPYEQYF
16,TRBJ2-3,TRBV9,CASSVGGGAGPDTQYF
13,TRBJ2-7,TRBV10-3,CAISGTEVAEQYF
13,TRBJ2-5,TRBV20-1,CSATDRGRETQYF
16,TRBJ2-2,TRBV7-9,CASSLQRGAGTGELFF
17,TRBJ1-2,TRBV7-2,CASSPGGTGPSNYGYTF
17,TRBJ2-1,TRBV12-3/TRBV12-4,CASRLTSGGLLDNEQFF